This T cell receptor beta chain was retrieved from a study of PD-L1 blockade in urothelial cancer. Overall study: At 6 weeks and at 3 weeks (second dose) after treatment start, blood was analyzed.

Details on this clone: Its antigen is currently unknown.

Libraries were prepared by immunoSEQ multiplex PCR; TCRdb keeps only in-frame clonotypes and omits some of them. The repertoire includes 45,000 to 55,000 clones, around 88% of them detected once, and roughly a tenth sits in the top ten. Per the germline V gene, CDR1 is SGHKS and CDR2 is YYEKEE (reference sequence). The ends lost 4 bases at V and 1 base at J; junction bases unmatched: 6. The CDR3 has 16 residues. Time point in this sample: peripheral blood 6 weeks after treatment start. Locally advanced or metastatic urothelial carcinoma was diagnosed in the patients. Notes on the study in general: TCR clonality was measured in pretreatment peripheral blood. Clonality below the median predicted better survival.

The sequencing used PBMCs, collected around atezolizumab (anti-PD-L1) treatment. This rearrangement joins TRBV5-5 to TRBJ2-3, with TRBD1 matching 10 bases. The clonotype was recovered from a man between 60 and 75 years old with urothelial cancer. CDR3 protein: CASSVGTGARTDTQYF. CDR3 bases: TGTGCCAGCAGCGTCGGGACAGGGGCACGCACAGATACGCAGTATTTT.